The TCR beta chain under discussion was sequenced for a study of blood T cell repertoires in COVID-19. This CDR3 is 14 amino acids long. The V and J ends lost 3 bases and 4 bases, in that order; junction bases with no gene match: 5. Germline V CDR1 and CDR2: SGHNT, YYREEE (reference sequence). The protocol was immunoSEQ multiplex PCR, while the TCRdb copy is restricted to in-frame clones and leaves out a portion. This sample has tens of thousands of clones; about 82% occur once, and the top ten carry 3.5% to 4%. The sequencing sample was made of PBMCs or T cells enriched from blood (not recorded which). This rearrangement joins TRBV5-4 to TRBJ1-2; the match to TRBD1 covers 8 bases. The clonotype originates from a woman between 40 and 55 years old with acute COVID-19. The CDR3 DNA follows: TGTGCCAGCAGCTCCCGGGACAGGCCCTATGGCTACACCTTC. The encoded protein is CASSSRDRPYGYTF. The complete variable domain, with remaining parts taken from reference TRBV5-4 and TRBJ1-2, reads ETGVTQSPTHLIKTRGQQVTLRCSSQSGHNTVSWYQQALGQGPQFIFQYYREEENGRGNFPPRFSGLQFPNYSSELNVNALELDDSALYLCASSSRDRPYGYTFGSGTRLTVV.